This T cell receptor (beta chain) is from a study of blood T cell repertoires in COVID-19 (dated by TCRdb to about 2020). Background on the whole study: Collaborator samples came from the United States, Italy and Spain and covered acute and convalescent phases of COVID-19. Where available, HLA class I and class II types were taken from metadata supplied by the sample provider and were not determined by assay-based typing. The samples were drawn from the first 160 participants of the ongoing ImmuneRACE study and from 1,254 subjects provided by 6 global collaborators. The repertoires were released in a freely available public database intended as a resource for research on the immune response to SARS-CoV-2. Nearly every sample came with metadata listing a de-identified subject ID, COVID-19 status, age in years and sex. The material from the prospective study consisted of cDNA or gDNA derived from T cells, B-cell-depleted T cells, or PBMCs. Subjects who had been exposed to COVID-19, were actively infected with it, or had recovered from it provided the deeply sampled blood TCRbeta repertoires that made up the dataset.

Per the germline V gene, KGHSH is the CDR1 and LQKENI is the CDR2. Germline trimming: 4 bases from V, 0 bases from J; junction bases outside gene matches: 9. The CDR3 contains 17 residues, cysteine and phenylalanine counted. Solely the CDR3 DNA is kept, with 51 bases framed from the first base. TCRbeta CDR3 regions were amplified from genomic DNA by means of the immunoSEQ Assay, a bias-controlled multiplex PCR. In the paper's pipeline: The number of nucleated cells in each sample was estimated from the amplification of reference gene primers within the assay. To quantify the absolute abundance of each unique TCRbeta CDR3 rearrangement, sequence reads were collapsed and filtered. Productive Simpson clonality was computed per sample as the square root of Simpson's diversity index over productive rearrangements. As stored in TCRdb, this immuneACCESS dataset retains in-frame rearrangements with V and J assigned. A fraction of the clones does not appear; measured against another copy, unresolved V genes explain less than half of the discrepancy, and the remainder lacks a known reason. The DNA was the basis for D and trimming; V, J and clone size are from that table. Here the sample has approximately 240,000 clones; about 93% occur a single time. The top ten hold about 0.79% of the sample.

Here is what the overall study found, with its caveats: The quantity of clinical and demographic metadata differed by source and by participant and was supplied without curation.

At one collaborating source in Seattle, patients were enrolled during active infection and were followed longitudinally through the course of disease. The collaborating institutions used their own protocols to collect whole blood in K2EDTA tubes. For TCRbeta analysis, collaborators shipped samples as frozen whole blood, isolated PBMCs, or DNA extracted from either of those sample types. As for this clone: The specificity of this receptor is unknown. No base quality information exists; no much larger clone differs at one position.

This clonotype was sampled from a man aged 30 to 39 with COVID-19, enrolled during active disease. Sequenced input: peripheral blood. The V and J genes are TRBV18 and TRBJ1-3; 7 central nucleotides agree with TRBD1. The CDR3: CASSRFRTGDSGNTIYF. The nucleotide sequence is TGTGCCAGCTCACGATTTCGGACAGGCGACTCTGGAAACACCATATATTTT.